Listed below are T cell receptor beta chains from one sample, sequenced in a study of CD8+CD57+ T cells in acquired aplastic anemia. TCRdb called the reads again in MiXCR, with one record for every CDR3 protein. This sample yields hundreds of thousands of distinct CDR3 sequences, of which about a third are seen a single time; 0.75% to 0.95% belongs to the top ten. Sequences were obtained from sorted CD4+, CD8+, or CD8+CD57+ T cells (not recorded which) from PBMCs. These receptors were obtained from a human donor with aplastic anemia. CDR3s include the opening cysteine and the closing phenylalanine or tryptophan. D genes are given only for firm matches. Clone size, where shown, is once, few, many, or a class for clones that have expanded.

J gene	clone size	V gene	D gene	CDR3 protein	CDR3 DNA
TRBJ2-7	many	TRBV9	NA	CASSVDAGIGYEQYF	TGTGCCAGCAGCGTAGATGCAGGAATCGGTTACGAGCAGTACTTC
TRBJ2-3	few	TRBV7-2	NA	CASSLRRQSDTQYF	TGTGCCAGCAGCTTAAGGCGACAGTCAGATACGCAGTATTTT
TRBJ1-5	NA	TRBV2	TRBD1	CASSGTGEGPQHF	TGTGCCAGCAGTGGGACAGGCGAGGGGCCCCAGCATTTT
TRBJ2-3	many	TRBV6-1	TRBD2	CASGTSGPTDTQYF	TGTGCCAGCGGGACTAGCGGGCCCACAGATACGCAGTATTTT
TRBJ2-1	few	TRBV20-1	NA	CSARRGGPYNEQFF	TGCAGTGCTAGGAGGGGGGGGCCCTACAATGAGCAGTTCTTC
TRBJ1-5	many	TRBV7-6	NA	CASSPGATQPQHF	TGTGCCAGCAGCCCAGGGGCGACTCAGCCCCAGCATTTT
TRBJ2-1	few	TRBV9	NA	CASSPRGAVNNEQFF	TGTGCCAGCAGCCCTCGAGGAGCGGTGAACAATGAGCAGTTCTTC
TRBJ2-3	NA	TRBV2	TRBD1	CASGTGGGSTDTQYF	TGTGCCAGCGGGACAGGGGGGGGGAGCACAGATACGCAGTATTTT
TRBJ1-3	NA	TRBV5-1	NA	CASSLVGLPSGNTIYF	TGCGCCAGCAGCTTGGTAGGGCTGCCCTCTGGAAACACCATATATTTT
TRBJ2-5	NA	TRBV29-1	TRBD1	CSVDGAQGAGETQYF	TGCAGCGTTGACGGCGCACAGGGGGCGGGAGAGACCCAGTACTTC
TRBJ1-2	few	TRBV29-1	TRBD1	CSVGTGTGGSYGYTF	TGCAGCGTTGGTACCGGGACAGGGGGTTCCTATGGCTACACCTTC
TRBJ1-1	once	TRBV29-1	NA	CSVVWEDETEAFF	TGCAGCGTTGTGTGGGAGGATGAGACTGAAGCTTTCTTT
TRBJ2-7	few	TRBV10-3	TRBD1	CASSIRDRGPYEQYF	TGTGCCAGCAGTATCCGGGACAGGGGGCCCTACGAGCAGTACTTC
TRBJ2-5	NA	TRBV19	NA	CASSRGLRETQYF	TGTGCCAGTAGTCGGGGGCTACGGGAGACCCAGTACTTC
TRBJ2-3	many	TRBV24-1	NA	CATSDLPGQQYF	TGTGCCACCAGTGATTTGCCGGGCCAACAGTATTTT